The T cell receptor beta chain described here comes from a study of blood T cell repertoires in COVID-19. Germline V lookup: CDR1 MNHEY, CDR2 SVGAGI. The CDR3 has 11 residues. Trimming stripped 5 bases from V and 11 bases from J, with 12 bases between. Profiling relied on immunoSEQ multiplex PCR, and the TCRdb table lists in-frame clones only, not all of them. In the table there are 350,000 to 550,000 clones, approximately 90% of which are singletons. The sequence came from a woman aged 25 to 39 with acute or convalescent COVID-19. The sequenced sample consisted of peripheral blood. The gene calls are TRBV6-5 and TRBJ2-5; weak D call: TRBD2 (6 bases). In DNA, the CDR3 is TGTGCCAGCAGTCACGGGACTTCTCAGTACTTC. As protein: CASSHGTSQYF.